This record concerns one T cell receptor beta chain sequence. Its target is not known. The CDR3 has 15 amino acids. Germline loops: CDR1 MNHEY, CDR2 SVGAGI. Trimming left V 6 bases short and J 8 bases short, with 19 bases between. The data are from a study of cytomegalovirus exposure and HLA in healthy donors. Study-level findings and limits: Generally TCR sequences proved uncommon, though certain public TCRs appeared in numerous donors. A later analysis found most CMV-associated TCR beta chains apparently HLA-restricted.

Use of 60 Vbeta and 13 Jbeta primers characterized the PCR. Original processing notes: In a later analysis, of roughly 73 million unique beta chains, around 9.9 million appeared in at least two donors. The method was immunoSEQ multiplex PCR; TCRdb's version includes in-frame clones alone and lacks a portion of them. V and J calls and clone size are copied from that table; D and trimming were computed from the DNA. Of 110,000 to 150,000 clones in the sample, roughly 10% are singletons; the top ten hold 1.8%. This TCR was sampled from a man in his forties or fifties in good health and CMV-seronegative. What was sequenced was PBMCs. The V gene is TRBV6-5, the J gene TRBJ1-4; possible D gene TRBD1, 6 bases. CDR3 protein: CASSRTGQLGEKLFF. CDR3 coding DNA: TGTGCCAGCAGCCGGACTGGACAGTTGGGAGAAAAACTGTTTTTT.